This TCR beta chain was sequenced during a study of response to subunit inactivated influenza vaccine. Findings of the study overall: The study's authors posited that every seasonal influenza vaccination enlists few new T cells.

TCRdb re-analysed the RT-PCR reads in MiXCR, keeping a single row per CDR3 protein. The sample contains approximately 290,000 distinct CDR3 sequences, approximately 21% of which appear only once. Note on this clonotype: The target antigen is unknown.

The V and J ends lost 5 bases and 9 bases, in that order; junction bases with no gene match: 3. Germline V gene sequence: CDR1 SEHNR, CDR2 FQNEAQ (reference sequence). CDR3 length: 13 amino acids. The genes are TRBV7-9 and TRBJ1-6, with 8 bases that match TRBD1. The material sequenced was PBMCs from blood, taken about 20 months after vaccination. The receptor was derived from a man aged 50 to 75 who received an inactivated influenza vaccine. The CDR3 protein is CASSRDRSSPLHF. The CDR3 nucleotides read TGTGCCAGCAGCCGGGACAGGTCTTCACCCCTCCACTTT.